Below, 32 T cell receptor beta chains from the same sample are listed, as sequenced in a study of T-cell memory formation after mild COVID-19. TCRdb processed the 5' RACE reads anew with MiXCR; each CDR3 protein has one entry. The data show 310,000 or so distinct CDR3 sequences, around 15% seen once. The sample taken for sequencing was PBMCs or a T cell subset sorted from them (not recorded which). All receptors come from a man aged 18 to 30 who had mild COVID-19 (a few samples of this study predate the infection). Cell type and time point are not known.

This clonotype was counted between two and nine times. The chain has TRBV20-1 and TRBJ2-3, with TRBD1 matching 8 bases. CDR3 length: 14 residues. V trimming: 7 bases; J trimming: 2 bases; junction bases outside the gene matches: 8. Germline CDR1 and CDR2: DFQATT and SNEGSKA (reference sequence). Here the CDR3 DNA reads TGCAGTGGTTCCGGGACAGGCGCCACAGATACGCAGTATTTT. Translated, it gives CSGSGTGATDTQYF.

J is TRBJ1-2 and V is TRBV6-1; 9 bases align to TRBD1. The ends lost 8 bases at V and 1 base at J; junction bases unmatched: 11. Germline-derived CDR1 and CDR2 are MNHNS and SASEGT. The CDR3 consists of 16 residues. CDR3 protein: CASGGPGQGLNYGYTF. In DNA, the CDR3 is TGTGCCAGCGGGGGACCGGGACAGGGCCTTAACTATGGCTACACCTTC.

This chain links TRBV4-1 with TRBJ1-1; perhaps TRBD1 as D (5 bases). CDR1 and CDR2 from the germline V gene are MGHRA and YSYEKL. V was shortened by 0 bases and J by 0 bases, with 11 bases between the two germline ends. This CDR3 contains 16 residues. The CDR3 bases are TGCGCCAGCAGCCAAGACCCTGGGACGGTGAACACTGAAGCTTTCTTT. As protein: CASSQDPGTVNTEAFF.

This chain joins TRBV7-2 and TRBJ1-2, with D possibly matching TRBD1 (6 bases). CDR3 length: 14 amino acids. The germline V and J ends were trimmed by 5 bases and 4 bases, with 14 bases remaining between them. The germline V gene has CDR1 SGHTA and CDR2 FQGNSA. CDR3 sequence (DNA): TGTGCCAGCAGCATCAACAGGGAAGGCTATGGCTACACCTTC. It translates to CASSINREGYGYTF. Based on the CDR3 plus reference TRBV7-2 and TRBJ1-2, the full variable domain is GAGVSQSPSNKVTEKGKDVELRCDPISGHTALYWYRQSLGQGLEFLIYFQGNSAPDKSGLPSDRFSAERTGGSVSTLTIQRTQQEDSAVYLCASSINREGYGYTFGSGTRLTVV.

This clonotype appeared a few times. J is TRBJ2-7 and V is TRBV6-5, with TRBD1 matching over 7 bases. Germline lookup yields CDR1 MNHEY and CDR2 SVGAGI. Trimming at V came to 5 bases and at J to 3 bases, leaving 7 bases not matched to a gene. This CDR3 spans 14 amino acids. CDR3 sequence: CASSRRTGSYEQYV. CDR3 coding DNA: TGTGCCAGCAGTCGACGGACAGGAAGCTACGAGCAGTACGTC.

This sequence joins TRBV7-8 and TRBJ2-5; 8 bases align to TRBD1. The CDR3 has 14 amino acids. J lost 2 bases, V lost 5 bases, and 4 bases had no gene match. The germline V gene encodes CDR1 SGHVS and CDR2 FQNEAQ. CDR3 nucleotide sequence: TGTGCCAGCAGCCGGCGGACAGGGCAAGAGACCCAGTACTTC. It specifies CASSRRTGQETQYF.

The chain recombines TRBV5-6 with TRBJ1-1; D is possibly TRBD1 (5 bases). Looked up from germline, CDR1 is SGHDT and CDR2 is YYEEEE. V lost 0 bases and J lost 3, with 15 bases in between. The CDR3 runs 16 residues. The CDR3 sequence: CASSLAAEGTYTEAFF. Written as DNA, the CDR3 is TGTGCCAGCAGCTTGGCCGCTGAGGGGACCTACACTGAAGCTTTCTTT.

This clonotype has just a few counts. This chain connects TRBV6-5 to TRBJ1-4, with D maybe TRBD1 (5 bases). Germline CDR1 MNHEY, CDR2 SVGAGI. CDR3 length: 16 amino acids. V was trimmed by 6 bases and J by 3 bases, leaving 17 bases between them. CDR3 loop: CASSMPGTAANEKLFF. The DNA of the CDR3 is TGTGCCAGCAGCATGCCAGGGACCGCGGCTAATGAAAAACTGTTTTTT.

CDR3 region: CASSQGGVGNTIYF. The CDR3 bases are TGCGCCAGCAGCCAAGGTGGAGTCGGAAACACCATATATTTT. V and J are TRBV4-1 and TRBJ1-3, with no clear D. The ends were cut back, 1 base at V and 4 bases at J, with 8 bases in the middle. Germline V gene sequence: CDR1 MGHRA, CDR2 YSYEKL. The CDR3 is 14 amino acids.

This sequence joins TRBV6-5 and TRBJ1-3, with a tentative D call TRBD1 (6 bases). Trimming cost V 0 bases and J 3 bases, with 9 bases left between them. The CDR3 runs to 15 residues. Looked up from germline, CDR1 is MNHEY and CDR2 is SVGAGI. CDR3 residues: CASSYSGGGGNTIYF. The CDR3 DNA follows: TGTGCCAGCAGTTACTCCGGGGGCGGTGGAAACACCATATATTTT.

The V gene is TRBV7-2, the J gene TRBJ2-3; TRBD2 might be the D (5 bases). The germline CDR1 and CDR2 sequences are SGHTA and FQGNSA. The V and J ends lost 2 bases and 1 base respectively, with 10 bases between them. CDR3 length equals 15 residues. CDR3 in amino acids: CASSLRVSGTDTQYF. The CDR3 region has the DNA TGTGCCAGCAGCTTAAGGGTTAGCGGCACAGATACGCAGTATTTT.

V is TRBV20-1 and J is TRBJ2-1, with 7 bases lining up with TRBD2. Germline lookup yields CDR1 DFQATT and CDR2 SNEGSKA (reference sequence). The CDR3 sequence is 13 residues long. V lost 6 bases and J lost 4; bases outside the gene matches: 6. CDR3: CSASPGGYNEQFF. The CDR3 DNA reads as TGCAGTGCCAGCCCCGGGGGGTACAATGAGCAGTTCTTC.

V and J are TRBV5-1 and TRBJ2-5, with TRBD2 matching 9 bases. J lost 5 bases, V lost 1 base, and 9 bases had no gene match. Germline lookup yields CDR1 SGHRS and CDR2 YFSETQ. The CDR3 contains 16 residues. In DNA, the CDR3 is TGCGCCAGCAGCTTGACCCTAGCGGGGAGGTCGGAGACCCAGTACTTC. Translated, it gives CASSLTLAGRSETQYF. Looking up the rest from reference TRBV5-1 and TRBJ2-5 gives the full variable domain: KAGVTQTPRYLIKTRGQQVTLSCSPISGHRSVSWYQQTPGQGLQFLFEYFSETQRNKGNFPGRFSGRQFSNSRSEMNVSTLELGDSALYLCASSLTLAGRSETQYFGPGTRLLVL.

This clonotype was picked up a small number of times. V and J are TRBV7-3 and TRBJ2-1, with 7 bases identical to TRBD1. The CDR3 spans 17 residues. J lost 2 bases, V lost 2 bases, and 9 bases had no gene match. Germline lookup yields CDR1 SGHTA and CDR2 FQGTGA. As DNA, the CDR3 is TGTGCCAGCAGCTTAGGGGTCGAGGGGGCCGCCTACAATGAGCAGTTCTTC. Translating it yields CASSLGVEGAAYNEQFF.

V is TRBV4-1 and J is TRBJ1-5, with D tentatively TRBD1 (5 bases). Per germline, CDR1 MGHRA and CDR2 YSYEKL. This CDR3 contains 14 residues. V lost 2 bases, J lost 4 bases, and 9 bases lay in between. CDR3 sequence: CASSQPPGNQPQHF. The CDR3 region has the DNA TGCGCCAGCAGCCAACCGCCAGGGAATCAGCCCCAGCATTTT.

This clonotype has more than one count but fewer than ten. The CDR3 is CASSSGPLTDTQYF. In DNA, the CDR3 is TGTGCCAGCAGCTCGGGACCACTCACAGATACGCAGTATTTT. This chain joins TRBV5-6 and TRBJ2-3; possibly TRBD1 or TRBD2 for D (5 bases each). The CDR3 extends over 14 amino acids. Trimming cost V 3 bases and J 2 bases, with 10 bases left between them. CDR1 is SGHDT, CDR2 YYEEEE, per germline.

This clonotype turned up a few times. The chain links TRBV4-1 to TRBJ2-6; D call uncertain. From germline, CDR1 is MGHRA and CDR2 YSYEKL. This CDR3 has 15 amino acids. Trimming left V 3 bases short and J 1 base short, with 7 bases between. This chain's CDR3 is CASSHPASGANVLTF. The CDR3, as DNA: TGCGCCAGCAGCCATCCCGCGTCTGGGGCCAACGTCCTGACTTTC.

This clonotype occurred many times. The CDR3 DNA is TGTGCCAGCAGCCAAGATTTGATCGGGGCCGAGCAGTACTTC. This encodes CASSQDLIGAEQYF. The rearrangement uses TRBV4-2 and TRBJ2-7, with D perhaps given as TRBD1 or TRBD2 (5 bases each). The CDR3 totals 14 residues. The V gene's germline CDR1 is LGHNA and CDR2 YNFKEQ. V dropped 0 bases and J dropped 6 bases, with 12 bases sitting between them.

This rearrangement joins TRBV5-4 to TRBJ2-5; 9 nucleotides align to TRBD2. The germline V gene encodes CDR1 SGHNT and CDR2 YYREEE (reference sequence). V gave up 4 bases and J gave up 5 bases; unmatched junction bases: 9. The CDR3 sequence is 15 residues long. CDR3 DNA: TGTGCCAGCAGCCCCTGGCGCGGGGGGGAGGAGACCCAGTACTTC. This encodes CASSPWRGGEETQYF.

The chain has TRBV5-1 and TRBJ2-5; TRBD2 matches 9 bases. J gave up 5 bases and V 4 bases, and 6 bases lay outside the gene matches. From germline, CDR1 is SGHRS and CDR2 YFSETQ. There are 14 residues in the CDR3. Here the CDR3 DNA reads TGCGCCAGCAGCGAAGGACTAGCGATGGAGACCCAGTACTTC. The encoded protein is CASSEGLAMETQYF.

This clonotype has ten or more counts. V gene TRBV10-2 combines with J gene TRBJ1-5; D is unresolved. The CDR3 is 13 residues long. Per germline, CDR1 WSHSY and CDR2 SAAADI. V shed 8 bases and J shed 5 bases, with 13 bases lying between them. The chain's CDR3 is CASRVSLDQPQHF. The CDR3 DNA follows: TGCGCCAGCCGAGTGAGCCTTGATCAGCCCCAGCATTTT.

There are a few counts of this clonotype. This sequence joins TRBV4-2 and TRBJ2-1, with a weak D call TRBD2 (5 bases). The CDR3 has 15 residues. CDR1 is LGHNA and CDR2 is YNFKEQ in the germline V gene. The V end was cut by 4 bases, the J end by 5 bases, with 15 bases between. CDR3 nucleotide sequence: TGTGCCAGCAGCCCCTTTGCTAGCCGGGACAATGAGCAGTTCTTC. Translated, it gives CASSPFASRDNEQFF.

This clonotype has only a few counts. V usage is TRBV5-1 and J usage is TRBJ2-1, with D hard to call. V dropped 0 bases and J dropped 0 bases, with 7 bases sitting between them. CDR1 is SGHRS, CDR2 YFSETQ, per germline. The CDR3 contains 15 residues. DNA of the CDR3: TGCGCCAGCAGCTTGGGACGAACCTCCTACAATGAGCAGTTCTTC. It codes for CASSLGRTSYNEQFF. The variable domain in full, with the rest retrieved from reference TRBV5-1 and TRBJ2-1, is KAGVTQTPRYLIKTRGQQVTLSCSPISGHRSVSWYQQTPGQGLQFLFEYFSETQRNKGNFPGRFSGRQFSNSRSEMNVSTLELGDSALYLCASSLGRTSYNEQFFGPGTRLTVL.

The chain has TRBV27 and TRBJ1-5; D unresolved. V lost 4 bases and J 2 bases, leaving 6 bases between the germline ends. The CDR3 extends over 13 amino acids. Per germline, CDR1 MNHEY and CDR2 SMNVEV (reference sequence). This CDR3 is CASSSSRNQPQHF. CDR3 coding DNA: TGTGCCAGCAGTTCTTCCCGCAATCAGCCCCAGCATTTT.

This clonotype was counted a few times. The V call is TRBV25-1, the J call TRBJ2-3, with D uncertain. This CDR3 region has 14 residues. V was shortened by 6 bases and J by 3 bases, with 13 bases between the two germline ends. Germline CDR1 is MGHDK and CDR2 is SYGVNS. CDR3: CASSQPGRTDTQYF. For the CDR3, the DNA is TGTGCCAGCAGCCAGCCCGGGCGTACAGATACGCAGTATTTT. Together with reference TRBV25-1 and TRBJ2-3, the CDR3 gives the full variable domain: EADIYQTPRYLVIGTGKKITLECSQTMGHDKMYWYQQDPGMELHLIHYSYGVNSTEKGDLSSESTVSRIRTEHFPLTLESARPSHTSQYLCASSQPGRTDTQYFGPGTRLTVL.

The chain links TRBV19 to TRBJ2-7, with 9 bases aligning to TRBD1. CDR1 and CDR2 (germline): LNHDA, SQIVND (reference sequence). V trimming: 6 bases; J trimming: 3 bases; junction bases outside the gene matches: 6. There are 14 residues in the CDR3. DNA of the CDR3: TGTGCCAGTAGCCCGACAGGGGGGGACTACGAGCAGTACTTC. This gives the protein CASSPTGGDYEQYF.

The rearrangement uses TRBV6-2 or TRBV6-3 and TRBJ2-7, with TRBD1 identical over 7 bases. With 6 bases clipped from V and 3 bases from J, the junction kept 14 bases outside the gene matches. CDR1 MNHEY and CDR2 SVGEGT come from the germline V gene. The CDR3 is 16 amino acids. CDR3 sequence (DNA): TGTGCCAGCAGACCCTCCCGCCCGGGACAGCTCTACGAGCAGTACTTC. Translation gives CASRPSRPGQLYEQYF.

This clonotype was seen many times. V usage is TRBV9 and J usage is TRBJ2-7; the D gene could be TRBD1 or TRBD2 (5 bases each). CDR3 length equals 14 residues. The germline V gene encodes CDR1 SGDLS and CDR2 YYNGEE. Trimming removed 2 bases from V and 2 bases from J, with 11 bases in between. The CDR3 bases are TGTGCCAGCAGCGTGACACCGGGACCCTACGAGCAGTACTTC. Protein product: CASSVTPGPYEQYF.

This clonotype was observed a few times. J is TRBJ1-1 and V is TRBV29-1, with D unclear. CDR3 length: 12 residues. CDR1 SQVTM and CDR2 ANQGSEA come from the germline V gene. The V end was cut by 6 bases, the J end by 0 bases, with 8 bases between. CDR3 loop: CSVSRMNTEAFF. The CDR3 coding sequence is TGCAGCGTCTCTCGGATGAACACTGAAGCTTTCTTT.

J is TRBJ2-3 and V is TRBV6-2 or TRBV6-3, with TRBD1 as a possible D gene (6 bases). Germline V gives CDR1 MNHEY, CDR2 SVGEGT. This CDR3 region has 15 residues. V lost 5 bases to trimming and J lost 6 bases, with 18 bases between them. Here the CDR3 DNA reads TGTGCCAGCAGTCCAAGTATAGGGGGACCGGATACGCAGTATTTT. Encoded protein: CASSPSIGGPDTQYF.

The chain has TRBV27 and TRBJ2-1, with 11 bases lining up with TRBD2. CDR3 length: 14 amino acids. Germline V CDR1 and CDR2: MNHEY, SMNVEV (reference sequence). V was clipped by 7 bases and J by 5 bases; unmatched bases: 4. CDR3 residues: CASKTSGAHNEQFF. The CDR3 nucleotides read TGTGCCAGCAAGACTAGCGGGGCCCACAATGAGCAGTTCTTC.

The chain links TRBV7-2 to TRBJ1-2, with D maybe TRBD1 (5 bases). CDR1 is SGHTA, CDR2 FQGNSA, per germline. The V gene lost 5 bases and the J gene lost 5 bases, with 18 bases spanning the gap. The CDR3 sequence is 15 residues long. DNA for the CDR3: TGTGCCAGCAGCCATAGGGGCGGGGAAGGTTATGGCTACACCTTC. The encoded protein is CASSHRGGEGYGYTF. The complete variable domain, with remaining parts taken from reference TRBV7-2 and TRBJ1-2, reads GAGVSQSPSNKVTEKGKDVELRCDPISGHTALYWYRQSLGQGLEFLIYFQGNSAPDKSGLPSDRFSAERTGGSVSTLTIQRTQQEDSAVYLCASSHRGGEGYGYTFGSGTRLTVV.